The rows below give T cell receptor beta chains drawn from one sample of a study of shared clonotypes between healthy human individuals. Clones were sequenced by immunoSEQ multiplex PCR, and TCRdb holds only the in-frame ones, with some missing. The sample includes about 1.5 million clones, approximately 98% of them seen just once. Sequenced material: naive CD4+ T cells sorted from blood. The receptor source for this set is a man aged 30-40 years in good health. Both conserved end residues are part of each CDR3. A D gene is named only where the DNA matches it firmly. The size field is filled for only some rows; it gives once, few, many or a size class.

-	TRBV18	TRBJ1-4	once	TGTGCCAGCTCACCAGGCACCGGAATTAATGAAAAACTGTTTTTT	CASSPGTGINEKLFF
-	TRBV7-6	TRBJ1-1	-	TGTGCCAGCAGCTTAGTTGGGGCCGCTGAAGCTTTCTTT	CASSLVGAAEAFF
-	TRBV9	TRBJ2-1	-	TGTGCCAGCAGCAATCCAAGCGGTTACAATGAGCAGTTCTTC	CASSNPSGYNEQFF
-	TRBV19	TRBJ2-5	once	TGTGCCAGTAGTAAAGGATCACTACCCCAAGAGACCCAGTACTTC	CASSKGSLPQETQYF
-	TRBV5-8	TRBJ1-3	-	TGTGCCAGCAGCGAGACCTCCGCCCACACCATATATTTT	CASSETSAHTIYF
-	TRBV7-3	TRBJ2-1	-	TGTGCCAGCAGCCCACACTTAGGGAATGAGCAGTTCTTC	CASSPHLGNEQFF
TRBD2	TRBV6-9	TRBJ2-7	-	TGTGCCAGCAGTTCCGGGACTAGCGGACCTCCCTACGAGCAGTACTTC	CASSSGTSGPPYEQYF
TRBD1	TRBV29-1	TRBJ1-1	-	TGCAGCGTTGATTCGACAGGGGGCAGGACTGAAGCTTTCTTT	CSVDSTGGRTEAFF
TRBD2	TRBV15	TRBJ2-3	-	TGTGCCACCAGCATAGCGGGACCTAGCACAGATACGCAGTATTTT	CATSIAGPSTDTQYF
-	TRBV5-1	TRBJ1-5	once	TGCGCCAGCAGCCCTCTACAGGGCGATCAGCCCCAGCATTTT	CASSPLQGDQPQHF
-	TRBV14	TRBJ2-7	-	TGTGCCAGCAGCCAAACATGGGGCGCTCCATCGTACGAGCAGTACTTC	CASSQTWGAPSYEQYF
-	TRBV29-1	TRBJ2-2	-	TGCAGCGTGCAAACTAGAAACGGGAAACCCGGGGAGCTGTTTTTT	CSVQTRNGKPGELFF
-	TRBV25-1	TRBJ2-1	few	TGTGCCAGCAGTAGCAGCTCCTACAATGAGCAGTTCTTC	CASSSSSYNEQFF
-	TRBV6-1	TRBJ1-1	-	TGTGCCAGCACAGTTCGATTGAACACTGAAGCTTTCTTT	CASTVRLNTEAFF
-	TRBV6-5	TRBJ2-7	-	TGTGCCAGCAGTTACGTGGGAACCTACGAGCAGTACTTC	CASSYVGTYEQYF
TRBD1	TRBV5-1	TRBJ2-7	once	TGCGCCAGCAGCTTGCGAGGGGGCGGTTCCCCCTACGAGCAGTACTTC	CASSLRGGGSPYEQYF
-	TRBV10-3	TRBJ1-5	-	TGTGCCATCAGCGATACCCGGGTGGCGAACACGAATCAGCCCCAGCATTTT	CAISDTRVANTNQPQHF
TRBD2	TRBV7-9	TRBJ2-3	-	TGTGCCAGCAGCCTTGCCTCGACTAGCGGGAGGGATACGCAGTATTTT	CASSLASTSGRDTQYF
TRBD2	TRBV28	TRBJ2-7	-	TGTGCCAGCAGCCGGGGACTAGCGGGAGACACCTACGAGCAGTACTTC	CASSRGLAGDTYEQYF
-	TRBV18	TRBJ2-5	-	TGTGCCAGCTCACTGGGGCTACAAGAGACCCAGTACTTC	CASSLGLQETQYF
TRBD1	TRBV9	TRBJ2-5	-	TGTGCCAGCAGCGTACGGACAGGGGGGAACCAAGAGACCCAGTACTTC	CASSVRTGGNQETQYF
-	TRBV5-1	TRBJ1-2	-	TGCGCCAGCAAAACTACTAGGCTAGCTAACTATGGCTACACCTTC	CASKTTRLANYGYTF
-	TRBV5-4	TRBJ2-5	-	TGTGCCAGCAGCTTGGGTTCCGAGACCCAGTACTTC	CASSLGSETQYF
TRBD1	TRBV28	TRBJ2-1	-	TGTGCCAGCAGTCCCAGGGGGACCGGTGGCTATGAGCAGTTCTTC	CASSPRGTGGYEQFF
-	TRBV5-4	TRBJ2-7	-	TGTGCCAGCAGCCCCCAGGGCAGGGTTGGCGAGCAGTACTTC	CASSPQGRVGEQYF
-	TRBV12-5	TRBJ2-5	-	TGTGCTAGTGGTTTGGAACGAGGGACCCAGTACTTC	CASGLERGTQYF
TRBD1	TRBV12-5	TRBJ1-2	-	TGTGCTAGTGGTTTCTCCGGGACAGGGGATGGCTATGGCTACACCTTC	CASGFSGTGDGYGYTF
TRBD1	TRBV28	TRBJ1-5	-	TGTGCCAGCCGGGAGCAGGGGGGGCAGCCCCAGCATTTT	CASREQGGQPQHF
TRBD2	TRBV5-1	TRBJ2-7	-	TGCGCCAGCAGCTTGGGGGAGGGGTCGACCTACGAGCAGTACTTC	CASSLGEGSTYEQYF
-	TRBV4-3	TRBJ2-2	-	TGCGCCAGCAGCGCCCCTACCGGGGAGCTGTTTTTT	CASSAPTGELFF
-	TRBV6-5	TRBJ2-5	-	TGTGCCAGCAGTTACTCGATAATGGGGGCGACCCAGTACTTC	CASSYSIMGATQYF
TRBD1	TRBV23-1	TRBJ2-7	-	TGCGCCAGCAGTCGGGGGCGGGACAGGGGGATTAACGACGAGCAGTACTTC	CASSRGRDRGINDEQYF
-	TRBV16	TRBJ2-7	-	TGTGCCAGCAGCCTCATGATCGACGGGACCAGGACCTACGAGCAGTACTTC	CASSLMIDGTRTYEQYF
-	TRBV5-4	TRBJ2-7	-	TGTGCCAGCAGCTTGTCTAGGGGATCCTTCGAGCAGTACTTC	CASSLSRGSFEQYF
TRBD2	TRBV18	TRBJ2-3	-	TGTGCCAGCTCAACACTAGCGGGAGGGCCAATAGATACGCAGTATTTT	CASSTLAGGPIDTQYF
-	TRBV6-5	TRBJ1-3	-	TGTGCCAGCAGCCTACTCAACTCTGGAAACACCATATATTTT	CASSLLNSGNTIYF
-	TRBV5-6	TRBJ2-7	-	TGTGCCAGCAGCTTGACCAGGGATCGCTACGAGCAGTACTTC	CASSLTRDRYEQYF
TRBD1	TRBV28	TRBJ2-7	-	TGTGCCAGCAGAAGCGGACAGGGGGCGTTTTTTTACGAGCAGTACTTC	CASRSGQGAFFYEQYF
-	TRBV5-6	TRBJ2-2	-	TGTGCCAGCAGCTTGGCCGGAGGCCCCGGGGAGCTGTTTTTT	CASSLAGGPGELFF
-	TRBV28	TRBJ1-5	-	TGTGCCAGCAGCTCCCGGGAGCAGCCCCAGCATTTT	CASSSREQPQHF
-	TRBV6-1	TRBJ2-5	-	TGTGCCAGCAAGAACGGACCGACCCAGTACTTC	CASKNGPTQYF
TRBD1	TRBV5-1	TRBJ2-7	once	TGCGCCAGCAGCTTACTAGGACAGGGTAGTTACGAGCAGTACTTC	CASSLLGQGSYEQYF
-	TRBV19	TRBJ2-2	-	TGTGCCAGTAGTATTTGGGGTCCGAACACCGGGGAGCTGTTTTTT	CASSIWGPNTGELFF
TRBD1	TRBV15	TRBJ2-5	-	TGTGCCACCAGCAGAGGGGGACAGGGCGAGACCCAGTACTTC	CATSRGGQGETQYF
-	TRBV29-1	TRBJ1-4	-	TGCAGCGTTGAAAGAACGGTGGACAATGAAAAACTGTTTTTT	CSVERTVDNEKLFF
TRBD2	TRBV9	TRBJ2-1	-	TGTGCCAGCAGCCCCCGGGGGGATGAGCAGTTCTTC	CASSPRGDEQFF
-	TRBV19	TRBJ1-5	-	TGTGCCAGTAGTCCCAGGGCCCAGCCCCAGCATTTT	CASSPRAQPQHF
TRBD2	TRBV28	TRBJ2-7	-	TGTGCCAGCAGTTTATCGGCTAGCGGGAGAGTATACGAGCAGTACTTC	CASSLSASGRVYEQYF
-	TRBV7-9	TRBJ2-5	-	TGTGCCAGCAGCTTGAGCCTGTGGGGGGTATGGGAGACCCAGTACTTC	CASSLSLWGVWETQYF
-	TRBV6-6	TRBJ1-1	once	TGTGCCAGCAGTTACGCCAACAGGGACGAAGCTTTCTTT	CASSYANRDEAFF
-	TRBV2	TRBJ2-7	once	TGTGCCAGCAGTGAAGCCGGCCCAACTATTCCCTACGAGCAGTACTTC	CASSEAGPTIPYEQYF
-	TRBV5-8	TRBJ2-2	-	TGTGCCAGCACCTTGCTAAGGATACTCGGGACCGGGGAGCTGTTTTTT	CASTLLRILGTGELFF
-	TRBV10-3	TRBJ1-1	-	TGTGCCATCAGTGGACCTGACCCGAGGATAGGCCATGATGGCACTGAAGCTTTCTTT	CAISGPDPRIGHDGTEAFF
TRBD2	TRBV19	TRBJ2-3	-	TGTGCCAGTAGTATGTGGACTAGCGGAGGCACAGATACGCAGTATTTT	CASSMWTSGGTDTQYF
-	TRBV6-1	TRBJ1-5	-	TGTGCCAGCAGTGACACCTATGGTAGGCCCCAGCATTTT	CASSDTYGRPQHF
-	TRBV5-1	TRBJ2-7	-	TGCGCCAGCAGCTTGTTACGGACCAAAGACGAGCAGTACTTC	CASSLLRTKDEQYF
TRBD2	TRBV11-3	TRBJ2-1	-	TGTGCCAGCAGCTTAGGTCCTAGCGGAGACTACAATGAGCAGTTCTTC	CASSLGPSGDYNEQFF
-	TRBV4-1	TRBJ2-3	-	TGCGCCAGCAGCCAAGATCACCAGACCCTACGGCAGTATTTT	CASSQDHQTLRQYF
-	TRBV27	TRBJ1-1	-	TGTGCCAGCAGTCCTGGGAGGGCGACGAACACTGAAGCTTTCTTT	CASSPGRATNTEAFF